A single sample is the source of the 16 T cell receptor beta chains below, sequenced in a study of blood T cell repertoires in COVID-19. The assay was immunoSEQ multiplex PCR, and TCRdb's table has in-frame clones only and misses some. This table holds approximately 250,000 clones, roughly 81% found once. The material sequenced was peripheral blood. The source is a man aged 50-59 years with acute or convalescent COVID-19.

CDR3 region: CASSFHRVRTSTLIEQYF. CDR3 nucleotides: TGTGCCAGCAGTTTCCACAGGGTCCGGACTAGTACGCTTATAGAGCAGTACTTC. V and J are TRBV28 and TRBJ2-7, with D perhaps matching TRBD2 (7 bases). Germline V gene sequence: CDR1 MDHEN, CDR2 SYDVKM. This CDR3 region has 18 residues. Between the trimmed V and J ends, which lost 3 bases and 7 bases, there was a span of 28 bases.

This sequence joins TRBV15 and TRBJ1-5; D call uncertain. V dropped 0 bases and J dropped 9 bases, with 18 bases sitting between them. CDR1 and CDR2 (germline): LNHNV, YYDKDF (reference sequence). CDR3 size: 16 residues. The CDR3, as DNA: TGTGCCACCAGCAGAGATATCGACAATCGCGATTGGCCCCAGCATTTT. This gives the protein CATSRDIDNRDWPQHF.

The CDR3 sequence: CASSVGGSYQFF. The CDR3 DNA sequence: TGCGCCAGCAGTGTGGGCGGGAGCTATCAGTTCTTC. This chain joins TRBV10-2 and TRBJ2-1; 7 nucleotides match TRBD2. The CDR3 contains 12 residues. Germline assignment: CDR1 WSHSY and CDR2 SAAADI. J gave up 13 bases and V 4 bases, and 7 bases lay outside the gene matches.

The chain couples TRBV5-4 to TRBJ2-2, with D uncertain. The germline gives CDR1 SGHNT, CDR2 YYREEE (reference sequence). The CDR3 runs to 15 residues. Trimming took 0 bases from V and 6 from J, leaving 12 bases between them. The DNA of the CDR3 is TGTGCCAGCAGCTTGGATCGTATTGTATCCGGGGAGCTGTTTTTT. Its translation is CASSLDRIVSGELFF.

The V and J genes are TRBV19 and TRBJ1-1; 7 nucleotides align to TRBD1. The ends lost 6 bases at V and 1 base at J; junction bases unmatched: 5. Germline V gives CDR1 LNHDA, CDR2 SQIVND (reference sequence). The CDR3 length is 14 residues. CDR3 amino acids: CASRPGGTNTEAFF. In DNA, the CDR3 is TGTGCCAGTAGGCCAGGGGGGACGAACACTGAAGCTTTCTTT.

V and J are TRBV5-1 and TRBJ2-1; tentative D call: TRBD1 (5 bases). V was trimmed by 4 bases and J by 0 bases, leaving 14 bases between them. The CDR3 has 16 amino acids. Germline CDR1 SGHRS, CDR2 YFSETQ. This chain's CDR3 is CASSLDSYLSYNEQFF. The DNA for the CDR3 is TGCGCCAGCAGCCTAGACAGTTACCTCTCCTACAATGAGCAGTTCTTC.

The V call is TRBV6-5, the J call TRBJ2-3; 7 bases line up with TRBD1. This CDR3 has 13 amino acids. Germline CDR1 and CDR2: MNHEY and SVGAGI. With 6 bases clipped from V and 7 bases from J, the junction kept 7 bases outside the gene matches. CDR3 protein: CASRPPGQNTQYF. CDR3 sequence (DNA): TGTGCCAGCAGACCACCGGGACAGAATACGCAGTATTTT.

J is TRBJ1-1 and V is TRBV7-8; D call uncertain. In germline, CDR1 is SGHVS, CDR2 FQNEAQ. The germline V and J ends were trimmed by 0 bases and 7 bases, with 12 bases remaining between them. The CDR3 loop spans 14 amino acids. The CDR3 spells CASSLAVPGNEAFF. The CDR3 nucleotides read TGTGCCAGCAGCTTAGCGGTTCCCGGGAATGAAGCTTTCTTT.

The gene calls are TRBV10-3 and TRBJ1-1; D gene ambiguous. The CDR3 loop spans 14 amino acids. The germline V gene has CDR1 ENHRY and CDR2 SYGVKD. The germline V and J ends were trimmed by 0 bases and 2 bases, with 7 bases remaining between them. The DNA of the CDR3 is TGTGCCATCAGTGAGTCTTACAGTAACACTGAAGCTTTCTTT. Encoded protein: CAISESYSNTEAFF.

This clone has a single count. The chain couples TRBV30 to TRBJ2-1, with unresolved D. The CDR3 covers 13 residues. V was clipped by 0 bases and J by 5 bases, with 8 bases between them. Germline loops: CDR1 GTSNPN, CDR2 SVGIG (reference sequence). In DNA form, the CDR3 reads TGTGCCTGGAGTGTTTTCGTCCACAATGAGCAGTTCTTC. Its protein product is CAWSVFVHNEQFF.

The chain uses TRBV4-1 and TRBJ2-3; TRBD2 agrees at 13 bases. The length of the CDR3 is 17 residues. J gave up 3 bases and V 2 bases, and 5 bases lay outside the gene matches. Germline V gene data show CDR1 as MGHRA and CDR2 as YSYEKL. Written as DNA, the CDR3 is TGCGCCAGCAGCCAAAAGGGACTAGCGGGGCGGACAGATACGCAGTATTTT. It yields the protein CASSQKGLAGRTDTQYF.

The chain is built from TRBV7-6 and TRBJ2-5, with 8 nucleotides matching TRBD2. The V gene's germline CDR1 is SGHVS and CDR2 FNYEAQ. V lost 2 bases, J lost 1 base, and 3 bases stayed unmatched. This CDR3 spans 15 amino acids. The CDR3 sequence: CASSLMSGSQETQYF. CDR3 coding DNA: TGTGCCAGCAGCTTAATGAGCGGGAGCCAAGAGACCCAGTACTTC.

The chain recombines TRBV13 with TRBJ2-3; a possible D gene is TRBD2 (5 bases). Germline loops: CDR1 PRHDT, CDR2 FYEKMQ (reference sequence). Trimming left V 8 bases short and J 0 bases short, with 9 bases between. The CDR3 contains 13 residues. The CDR3 region has the DNA TGTGCCAGCGGGAGTGCTAGCACAGATACGCAGTATTTT. Its translation is CASGSASTDTQYF.

V usage is TRBV9 and J usage is TRBJ1-1; TRBD1 is a possible D gene (5 bases). The CDR3 runs to 14 residues. Germline lookup yields CDR1 SGDLS and CDR2 YYNGEE. The ends were cut back, 7 bases at V and 4 bases at J, with 17 bases in the middle. CDR3 bases: TGTGCCAGCGAACCCAGCGGAGGGGTCACTGAAGCTTTCTTT. Protein: CASEPSGGVTEAFF.

The chain links TRBV6-5 to TRBJ1-2; D might be TRBD1 (6 bases). CDR1 MNHEY and CDR2 SVGAGI come from the germline V gene. The CDR3 is made up of 16 amino acids. V lost 4 bases to trimming and J lost 7 bases, with 22 bases between them. Here the CDR3 reads CASSFMGAQRGFGYTF. Here the CDR3 DNA reads TGTGCCAGCAGTTTCATGGGGGCGCAGAGAGGGTTTGGCTACACCTTC.

The chain combines TRBV4-1 with TRBJ2-6, with D tentatively TRBD1 (5 bases). The CDR3 covers 17 residues. Germline V gene sequence: CDR1 MGHRA, CDR2 YSYEKL. Trimming took 5 bases from V and 0 from J, leaving 14 bases between them. The CDR3, as DNA: TGCGCCAGCAGCGGTCCAGGACACAGCTCTGGGGCCAACGTCCTGACTTTC. Its translation is CASSGPGHSSGANVLTF.